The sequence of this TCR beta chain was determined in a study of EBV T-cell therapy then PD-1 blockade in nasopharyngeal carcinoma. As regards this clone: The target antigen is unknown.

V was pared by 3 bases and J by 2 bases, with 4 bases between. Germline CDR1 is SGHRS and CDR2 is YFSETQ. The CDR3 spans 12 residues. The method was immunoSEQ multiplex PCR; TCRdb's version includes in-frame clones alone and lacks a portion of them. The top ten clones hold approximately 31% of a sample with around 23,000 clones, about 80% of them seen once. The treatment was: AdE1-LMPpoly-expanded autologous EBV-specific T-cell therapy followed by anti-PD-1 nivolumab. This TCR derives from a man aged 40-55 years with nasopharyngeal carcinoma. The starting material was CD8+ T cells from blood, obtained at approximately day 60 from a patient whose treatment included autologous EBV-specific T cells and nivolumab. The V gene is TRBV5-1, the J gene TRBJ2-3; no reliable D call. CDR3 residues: CASSSHTDTQYF. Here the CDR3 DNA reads TGCGCCAGCAGCTCACACACAGATACGCAGTATTTT. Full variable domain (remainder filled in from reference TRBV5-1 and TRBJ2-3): KAGVTQTPRYLIKTRGQQVTLSCSPISGHRSVSWYQQTPGQGLQFLFEYFSETQRNKGNFPGRFSGRQFSNSRSEMNVSTLELGDSALYLCASSSHTDTQYFGPGTRLTVL.